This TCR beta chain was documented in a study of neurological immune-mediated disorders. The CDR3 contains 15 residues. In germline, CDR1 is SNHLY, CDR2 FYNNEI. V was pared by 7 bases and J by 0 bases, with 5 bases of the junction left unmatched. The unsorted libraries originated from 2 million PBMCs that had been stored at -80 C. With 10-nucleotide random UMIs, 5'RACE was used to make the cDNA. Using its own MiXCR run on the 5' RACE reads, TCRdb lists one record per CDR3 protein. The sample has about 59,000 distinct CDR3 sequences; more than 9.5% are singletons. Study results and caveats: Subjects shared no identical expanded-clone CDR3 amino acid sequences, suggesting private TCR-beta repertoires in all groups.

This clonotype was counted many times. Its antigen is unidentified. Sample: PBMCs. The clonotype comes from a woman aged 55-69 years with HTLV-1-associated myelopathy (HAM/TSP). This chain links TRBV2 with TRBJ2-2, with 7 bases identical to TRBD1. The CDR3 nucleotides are TGTGCCAGCAAGGGTCAGGGGGCGAACACCGGGGAGCTGTTTTTT. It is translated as CASKGQGANTGELFF.